The rows below give T cell receptor beta chains drawn from one sample of a study of cytomegalovirus exposure and HLA in healthy donors. Assay used: immunoSEQ multiplex PCR; TCRdb lists only in-frame clones, some missing. Here the sample spans about 130,000 clones, roughly four fifths being singletons. The specimen sequenced was PBMCs. These receptors originate from a man aged 30-40 years in good health and CMV-seronegative. The conserved cysteine and the conserved F or W are not part of the CDR3 here. Fields, in order: V gene, CDR3 protein.

v_call: TRBV28; cdr3_aa: ASSPQLAGSETQY
v_call: TRBV5-1; cdr3_aa: ASSWSGTGLFGSEKLF
v_call: TRBV6-5; cdr3_aa: ASSTPGQGGGYT
v_call: TRBV21-1; cdr3_aa: ASSGHPGYT
v_call: TRBV11-2; cdr3_aa: ASSLAYRGRGYEKLF
v_call: TRBV13; cdr3_aa: ASSLGEYPAGGYT
v_call: TRBV11-2; cdr3_aa: ASSFGQALIGAF
v_call: TRBV4-3; cdr3_aa: ASSQAIVREKLF
v_call: TRBV6-5; cdr3_aa: ASSYGQGLGYT
v_call: TRBV4-2; cdr3_aa: ASSQEKSGQHNEKLF
v_call: TRBV6-5; cdr3_aa: ASSYSGTGLYEQY
v_call: TRBV19; cdr3_aa: ASSTRGAHQPQH
v_call: TRBV5-1; cdr3_aa: ASSQGTDNQPQH
v_call: TRBV28; cdr3_aa: ASSLRRGQVREKLF
v_call: TRBV4-2; cdr3_aa: ASSQDPSGTPTGELF
v_call: TRBV5-6; cdr3_aa: ASSQRIRGVGYT
v_call: TRBV6-5; cdr3_aa: ASSRTGRNNQPQH
v_call: TRBV5-1; cdr3_aa: ASSLKPLALNTEAF
v_call: TRBV5-6; cdr3_aa: ASSFTSGNTIY
v_call: TRBV5-1; cdr3_aa: ASSLAVQNTDTQY
v_call: TRBV5-1; cdr3_aa: ASSLEGAPNQPQH
v_call: TRBV18; cdr3_aa: ASSPLRNTGELF
v_call: TRBV12-2; cdr3_aa: ASRLARTSGGAPVYEQF
v_call: TRBV19; cdr3_aa: ASMTSAMNTEAF